A single TCR beta chain is shown here with its context. Its antigen is currently unknown. The record originates from a study of vaccination effects on CD4 cells after COVID-19. Study-wide results and limits: In the late period after vaccination, infection- and vaccine-induced clones contracted markedly.

Measured with immunoSEQ multiplex PCR; TCRdb has only the in-frame clones, and not every one. The sample consists of about 73,000 clones, 65% to 75% of them appearing once. ViraFEST used viral peptide pools to expand antigen-specific CD4+ T cells before sequencing. It was after approximately 10 days of culture that CD4+ T cells were isolated. Negative nucleocapsid antibody tests before and after vaccination confirmed no previous SARS-CoV-2 infection. Wells each received 2.2 million or so PBMC, cultured with 9 to 10 IU/ml IL-2 and around 9.8 ug/ml peptides. Each culture had half its medium swapped for IL-2 medium on days 3 and 7. V shed 5 bases, J shed 0 bases, and the junction held 2 bases outside the gene matches. The germline CDR1 and CDR2 sequences are SGHRS and YFSETQ. This CDR3 has 15 residues.

This TCR came from a human donor who received a COVID-19 vaccine. This sequence joins TRBV5-1 and TRBJ2-5; the match to TRBD2 covers 12 bases. The specimen was CD4+ T cells from PBMCs cultured with HCoV-NL63 spike peptides, collected before COVID-19 vaccination. The CDR3 DNA reads TGCGCCAGCAGAGGACTAGCGGGGAACCAAGAGACCCAGTACTTC. Encoded protein: CASRGLAGNQETQYF. The full variable domain, with the rest looked up from reference TRBV5-1 and TRBJ2-5, is KAGVTQTPRYLIKTRGQQVTLSCSPISGHRSVSWYQQTPGQGLQFLFEYFSETQRNKGNFPGRFSGRQFSNSRSEMNVSTLELGDSALYLCASRGLAGNQETQYFGPGTRLLVL.